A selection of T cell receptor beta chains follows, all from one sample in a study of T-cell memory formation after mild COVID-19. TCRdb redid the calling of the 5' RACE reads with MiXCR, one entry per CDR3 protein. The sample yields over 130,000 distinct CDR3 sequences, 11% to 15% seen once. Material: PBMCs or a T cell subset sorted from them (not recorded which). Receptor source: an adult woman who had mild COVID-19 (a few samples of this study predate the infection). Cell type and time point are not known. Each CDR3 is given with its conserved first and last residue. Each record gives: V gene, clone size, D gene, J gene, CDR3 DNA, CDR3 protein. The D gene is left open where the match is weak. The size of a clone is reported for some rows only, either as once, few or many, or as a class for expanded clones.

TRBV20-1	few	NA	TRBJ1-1	TGCAGTGCCTCTCGGACAGAGAACACTGAAGCTTTCTTT	CSASRTENTEAFF
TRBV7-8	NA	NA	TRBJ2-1	TGTGCCAGCAGCTTAGGAACGGGGCTCTACAATGAGCAGTTCTTC	CASSLGTGLYNEQFF
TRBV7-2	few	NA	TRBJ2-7	TGTGCCAGCAGCTTCCAAAGCCCCTACGAGCAGTACTTC	CASSFQSPYEQYF
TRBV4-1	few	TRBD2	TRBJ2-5	TGCGCCAGCAGCCCCACTAGCGGGCAACAAGAGACCCAGTACTTC	CASSPTSGQQETQYF
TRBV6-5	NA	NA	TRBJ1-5	TGTGCCAGCAGTTCGACCTCACATCAGCCCCAGCATTTT	CASSSTSHQPQHF
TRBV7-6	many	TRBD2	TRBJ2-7	TGTGCCAGCAGCTTCACCGGGACTAGCGGTACCTACGAGCAGTACTTC	CASSFTGTSGTYEQYF
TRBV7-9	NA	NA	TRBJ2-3	TGTGCCAGCAGCTTAGAACTAGCAGGAGATACGCAGTATTTT	CASSLELAGDTQYF
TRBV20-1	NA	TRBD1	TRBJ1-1	TGCAGTGCTAGGGGGGGACAGGTAAACACTGAAGCTTTCTTT	CSARGGQVNTEAFF
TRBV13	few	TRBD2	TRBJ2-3	TGTGCCAGCAGCTCCCTAGCGGGAGAGGTTGCAGATACGCAGTATTTT	CASSSLAGEVADTQYF
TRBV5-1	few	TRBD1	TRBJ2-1	TGCGCCAGCAGCTACCGGGACAGGCTATACAATGAGCAGTTCTTC	CASSYRDRLYNEQFF
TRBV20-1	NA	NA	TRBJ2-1	TGCAGTGCTAGAGGTATCCTACTCAATGAGCAGTTCTTC	CSARGILLNEQFF
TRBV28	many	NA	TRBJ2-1	TGTGCCAGCAGACCAGGGGCCGACGAACAAGATGAGCAGTTCTTC	CASRPGADEQDEQFF
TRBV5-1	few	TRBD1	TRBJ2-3	TGCGCCAGCAGCACCGGAACAGGGGGAGGCGATACGCAGTATTTT	CASSTGTGGGDTQYF
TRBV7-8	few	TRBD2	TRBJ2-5	TGTGCCAGCAGCTTAGGGCTGGCGGGGGGCCCGGAGGAGACCCAGTACTTC	CASSLGLAGGPEETQYF
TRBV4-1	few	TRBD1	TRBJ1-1	TGCGCCAGCAGCCAAAACAGGGGGCGGACTGAAGCTTTCTTT	CASSQNRGRTEAFF
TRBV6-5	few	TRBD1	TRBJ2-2	TGTGCCAGCTCACTGTCAGGGGGCACCGGGGAGCTGTTTTTT	CASSLSGGTGELFF
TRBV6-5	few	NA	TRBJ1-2	TGTGCCAGCAGCCCCGGGATCCTAAATGGCTACACCTTC	CASSPGILNGYTF
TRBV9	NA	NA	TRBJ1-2	TGTGCCAGCAGCGTGCGGGGGGCGGAAGGCTACACCTTC	CASSVRGAEGYTF
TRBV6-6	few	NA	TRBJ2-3	TGTGCCAGCAGCCTCGGGACGAACTATCCCACAGATACGCAGTATTTT	CASSLGTNYPTDTQYF
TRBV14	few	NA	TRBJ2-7	TGTGCCAGCAGCCAAGATCTGGAGTCCTACGAGCAGTACTTC	CASSQDLESYEQYF
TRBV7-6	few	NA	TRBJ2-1	TGTGCCAGCAGCTTAGTATGGCTAGATGAGCAGTTCTTC	CASSLVWLDEQFF
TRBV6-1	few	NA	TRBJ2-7	TGTGCCAGCAGTGATAAGGCCACCCGCTCTTACGAGCAGTACTTC	CASSDKATRSYEQYF
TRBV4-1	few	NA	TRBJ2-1	TGCGCCAGCAGTTCCGCGCTAGCTGACGATGAGCAGTTCTTC	CASSSALADDEQFF
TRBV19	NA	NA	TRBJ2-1	TGTGCCAGTAGTATAGATCAGGCAGGAGCTACCTCCTACAATGAGCAGTTCTTC	CASSIDQAGATSYNEQFF
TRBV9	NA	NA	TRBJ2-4	TGTGCCAGCAGCTATGATAGCTCGGGCCCGGGGGACATTCAGTACTTC	CASSYDSSGPGDIQYF
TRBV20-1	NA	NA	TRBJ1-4	TGCAGTGCTAAGGTTATCAGGGAGACTAATGAAAAACTGTTTTTT	CSAKVIRETNEKLFF
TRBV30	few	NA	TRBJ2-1	TGTGCCTGGAGTTGGGGGAACGCCTACAATGAGCAGTTCTTC	CAWSWGNAYNEQFF
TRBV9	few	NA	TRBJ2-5	TGTGCCAGCAGCGTTTCCCCCGATGCGGAGACCCAGTACTTC	CASSVSPDAETQYF
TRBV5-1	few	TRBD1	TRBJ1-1	TGCGCCAGCAGCTTGGGATGGGGGACAGTTGAAGCTTTCTTT	CASSLGWGTVEAFF
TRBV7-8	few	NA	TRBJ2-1	TGTGCCAGCAGCGCCAGTTCAGGCAATGAGCAGTTCTTC	CASSASSGNEQFF
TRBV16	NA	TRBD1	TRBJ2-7	TGTGCCAGCAGCCAATACAGGGGGCGTCTCTACGAGCAGTACTTC	CASSQYRGRLYEQYF
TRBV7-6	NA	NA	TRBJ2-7	TGTGCCAGCAGCTTAGGTCAGAGGGCGAGCTCCTACGAGCAGTACTTC	CASSLGQRASSYEQYF
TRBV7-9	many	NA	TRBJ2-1	TGTGCCAGCAGCTCGACAGCGGGTCCCTCCTCCTACAATGAGCAGTTCTTC	CASSSTAGPSSYNEQFF
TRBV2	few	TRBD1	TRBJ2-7	TGTGCCAGCAGGGAAGGACAGGGGTACGAGCAGTACTTC	CASREGQGYEQYF
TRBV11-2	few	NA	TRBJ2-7	TGTGCCAGCAGCTTACAGGCGGGCTACGAGCAGTACTTC	CASSLQAGYEQYF
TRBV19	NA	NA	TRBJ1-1	TGTGCCAGTAGGAAGGGGAATGAAGCTTTCTTT	CASRKGNEAFF
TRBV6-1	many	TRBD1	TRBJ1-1	TGTGCCAGCAGTGAAGATTCAGGGGGCGTAGCTGAAGCTTTCTTT	CASSEDSGGVAEAFF
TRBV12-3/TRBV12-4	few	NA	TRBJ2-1	TGTGCCAGCAGTTTCCTCCGGGTGTACAATGAGCAGTTCTTC	CASSFLRVYNEQFF
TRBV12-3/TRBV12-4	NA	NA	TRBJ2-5	TGTGCCAGCAGTTCTCGCTTGTACGGGAGTAGGCAGACCCAGTACTTC	CASSSRLYGSRQTQYF
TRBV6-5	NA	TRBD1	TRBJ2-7	TGTGCCAGCAGTTACTCGAGGACAGGGGGGAACTACGAGCAGTACTTC	CASSYSRTGGNYEQYF
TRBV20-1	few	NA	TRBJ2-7	TGCAGTGCTAGAGATCAATGGATTTCGGGCGAGCAGTACTTC	CSARDQWISGEQYF
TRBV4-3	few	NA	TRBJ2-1	TGCGCCAGCAGCCAATACGGGGCGGGCAATGAGCAGTTCTTC	CASSQYGAGNEQFF
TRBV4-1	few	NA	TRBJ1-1	TGCGCCAGCAGCCAACAAGGCAGGCCGGGGACTGAAGCTTTCTTT	CASSQQGRPGTEAFF
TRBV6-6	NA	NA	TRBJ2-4	TGTGCCAGCAGTTATTCAGGGGACCTAGCCAAAAACATTCAGTACTTC	CASSYSGDLAKNIQYF
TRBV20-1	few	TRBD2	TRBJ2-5	TGCAGTGCTAGAGACGATGGACTAGCTGGGGTGGAGACCCAGTACTTC	CSARDDGLAGVETQYF
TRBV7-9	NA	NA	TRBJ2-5	TGTGCCAGCAGCCCGGGACCTTATCAGGGGACCCAGTACTTC	CASSPGPYQGTQYF
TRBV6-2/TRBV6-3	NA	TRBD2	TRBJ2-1	TGTGCCAGCAGGGGACTAGCCTACAATGAGCAGTTCTTC	CASRGLAYNEQFF
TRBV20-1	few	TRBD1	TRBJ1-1	TGCAGTGCTAGGACGGAGACAGGGGCTGACACTGAAGCTTTCTTT	CSARTETGADTEAFF
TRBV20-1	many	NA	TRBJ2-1	TGCAGTGCTCATTCGACAGTGAACTCCTACAATGAGCAGTTCTTC	CSAHSTVNSYNEQFF
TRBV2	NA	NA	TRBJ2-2	TGTGCCAGCAGTCCCCCGGCCGCCGGGGAGCTGTTTTTT	CASSPPAAGELFF
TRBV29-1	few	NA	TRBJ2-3	TGCAGCGTTGAGGCCCCCTGGGCGAGCACAGATACGCAGTATTTT	CSVEAPWASTDTQYF
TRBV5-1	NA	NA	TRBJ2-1	TGCGCCAGCATCGGGACTTACAATGAGCAGTTCTTC	CASIGTYNEQFF
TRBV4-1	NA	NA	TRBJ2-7	TGCGCCAGCAGCCACGAGGGGTCCTACGAGCAGTACTTC	CASSHEGSYEQYF